This TCR beta chain was identified during a study of shared clonotypes between healthy human individuals. Generated by immunoSEQ multiplex PCR, the TCRdb table keeps only in-frame clones and is missing some. The data show millions of clones, 85% to 95% seen once. Study-wide results and limits: Generation probability values for non-shared clonotypes were lower than those for clonotypes shared by all four donors. Depth was large, yet rarefaction showed that sorted-subset sequencing was incomplete.

The junction had 11 bases not matched to a gene; V was cut back by 5 bases and J by 8 bases. Germline CDR1 MNHNY, CDR2 SVGAGI (reference sequence). CDR3 length: 14 residues. This clone has only one observation. Its specificity is not known. Sequenced material: naive CD4+ T cells sorted from blood. As to subset: CD45RA+ positively selected. The chain joins TRBV6-6 to TRBJ1-2, with 7 bases fitting TRBD1. The TCR was taken from a man aged 18 to 35 in good health. CDR3 coding DNA: TGTGCCAGCAGTCCATGGGAGGGGGCGAAGGGCTACACCTTC. Its protein is CASSPWEGAKGYTF.